The table lists the clone carrying this T cell receptor (beta chain) with a few counts. The data are from a study of T cells in Graves' hyperthyroidism and ophthalmopathy. Amplified TCR beta CDR3 regions came from RNA transcripts. Carried out on the TCR CDR3, a first-round RT-PCR used the HTBI primer set. TCRdb independently ran MiXCR on the multiplex PCR reads; one entry per CDR3 protein. The sample lists 300,000 to 400,000 distinct CDR3 sequences, approximately 22% occurring once. Subjects aged 18 to 65 presented with newly diagnosed hyperthyroidism of less than 2 months' duration. Diagnostic assessment was based on clinical symptoms, serum thyroxine and TRAb, thyroid ultrasound and orbital computed tomography. Looked up from germline, CDR1 is SGHDN and CDR2 is FVKESK. The CDR3 loop spans 13 amino acids. V was cut by 1 base and J by 4 bases, with 8 bases left in between.

The clonotype was recovered from a woman between 50 and 59 years old with Graves' hyperthyroidism. Input material: blood. The V call is TRBV14, the J call TRBJ2-7, with D possibly being TRBD1 (5 bases). As DNA, the CDR3 is TGTGCCAGCAGCCAAGTTCCAGGGTACGAGCAGTACTTC. Translated: CASSQVPGYEQYF.